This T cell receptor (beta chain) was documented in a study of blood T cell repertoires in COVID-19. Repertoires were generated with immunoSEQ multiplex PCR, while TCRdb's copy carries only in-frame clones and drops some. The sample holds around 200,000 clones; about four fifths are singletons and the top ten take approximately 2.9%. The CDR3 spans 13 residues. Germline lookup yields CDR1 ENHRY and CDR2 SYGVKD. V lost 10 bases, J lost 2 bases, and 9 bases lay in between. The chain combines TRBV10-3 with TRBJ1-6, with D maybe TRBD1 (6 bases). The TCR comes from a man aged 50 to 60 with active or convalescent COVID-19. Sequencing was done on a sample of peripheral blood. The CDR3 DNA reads TGTGCCACACACAGGGCCTATAATTCACCCCTCCACTTT. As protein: CATHRAYNSPLHF.